This note documents a single T cell receptor (beta chain) sequence. Authors' analysis steps: Counts of nucleated cells, estimated from reference gene primer amplification, were obtained. Measured with immunoSEQ multiplex PCR; TCRdb has only the in-frame clones, and not every one. V and J calls and clone size are those listed in that table; D and trimming were worked out from the DNA. The top ten hold approximately 8.8% of the sample, which has around 300,000 clones, over 75% seen once. These data originate in a study of blood T cell repertoires in COVID-19. Overall study: The origin of the acute and convalescent COVID-19 samples was the United States, Italy and Spain. T cells, B-cell-depleted T cells, or PBMCs supplied cDNA or gDNA.

This CDR3 has 15 residues. Germline V CDR1 and CDR2: MGHDK, SYGVNS. The V end lost 1 base, the J end lost 5 bases, and 11 bases lay between the germline ends. This chain connects TRBV25-1 to TRBJ2-2; D perhaps matches TRBD1 (5 bases). This clonotype originated in a man aged 18 to 29 with active or convalescent COVID-19. Sequenced material: peripheral blood. The DNA for the CDR3 is TGTGCCAGCAGTGAATTTCTAGGGGAAACCGGGGAGCTGTTTTTT. As protein: CASSEFLGETGELFF.